This TCR beta chain came from a study of blood T cell repertoires in COVID-19. Overall study context: COVID-19 samples, acute and convalescent, were from the United States, Italy and Spain. Nucleic acid was either cDNA or gDNA, and it came from T cells, B-cell-depleted T cells, or PBMCs.

The authors' processing: Nucleated cell number was recorded as an estimate derived from reference gene primer amplification. Clones were read by immunoSEQ multiplex PCR, and TCRdb kept only the in-frame ones, dropping some. That table furnishes V, J and clone size, whereas the DNA furnished D and trimming. The repertoire holds around 150,000 clones, with more than 60% as singletons. This clone was counted a single time. The CDR3 has 17 residues. After removal of 0 bases from V and 4 bases from J, the junction contained 6 bases not matched to a gene. Germline V CDR1 and CDR2: MGHDK, SYGVNS. The receptor was derived from a man between 65 and 80 years old with acute or convalescent COVID-19. This chain links TRBV25-1 with TRBJ1-6, with 7 positions matching TRBD1. Sequenced: peripheral blood. CDR3 DNA sequence: TGTGCCAGCAGTGAATATAGGGACAGTATATATAATTCACCCCTCCACTTT. It specifies CASSEYRDSIYNSPLHF.